Below, 16 T cell receptor beta chains from the same sample are listed, as sequenced in a study of metastatic and nonmetastatic thyroid tumors. TCRdb reassembled clones from the PCR reads with MiXCR. Of about 21,000 clones in the sample, 22% are singletons; the top ten hold around 9.3%. Until they underwent thyroid surgery, no patient had received any treatment. Sequencing was performed on tumor tissue. These receptors were obtained from a male donor with papillary thyroid cancer or a benign thyroid nodule (not recorded which). Some clones in this sample may be carry-over from other donors' samples.

On this clone: It may be a read error: a sequence one base away is much more abundant. This rearrangement joins TRBV12-3 or TRBV12-4 to TRBJ2-1, with D unclear. The germline V and J ends were trimmed by 5 bases and 11 bases, with 13 bases remaining between them. The length of the CDR3 is 12 residues. The CDR3 sequence: CASSPRCDQQFF. The CDR3 bases are TGTGCCAGCAGTCCCCGGTGCGACCAGCAGTTCTTC.

This clone appeared many times. V is TRBV18 and J is TRBJ2-7, with TRBD1 matching over 7 bases. Germline V lookup: CDR1 KGHSH, CDR2 LQKENI. The trim removed 4 bases at V and 0 bases at J, leaving 3 bases unmatched. The CDR3 contains 14 residues. CDR3 protein: CASSRGTVSYEQYF. The CDR3 nucleotides read TGTGCCAGCTCACGGGGGACAGTCTCCTACGAGCAGTACTTC.

The chain couples TRBV6-2 or TRBV6-3 to TRBJ2-7; 9 nucleotides match TRBD2. CDR3 length: 16 amino acids. The junction had 3 bases not matched to a gene; V was cut back by 0 bases and J by 0 bases. Germline V gene data show CDR1 as MNHEY and CDR2 as SVGEGT. The CDR3 DNA follows: TGTGCCAGCAGTTACTCGACTAGCGGAAGCTCCTACGAGCAGTACTTC. This gives the protein CASSYSTSGSSYEQYF.

This clone was counted only a few times. The V and J genes are TRBV12-3 or TRBV12-4 and TRBJ2-2; the D is unclear. Trimming pared 3 bases from V and 1 base from J, leaving 6 bases between. This CDR3 spans 14 amino acids. The CDR3 bases are TGTGCCAGCAGTTTTAACCAGAACACCGGGGAGCTGTTTTTT. It yields the protein CASSFNQNTGELFF.

A word on this clone: The conserved closing phenylalanine or tryptophan is absent in this CDR3, likely reflecting a read error. V gene TRBV28 combines with J gene TRBJ2-7; the D is unclear. Germline CDR1 is MDHEN and CDR2 is SYDVKM. The CDR3 runs to 14 residues. The V and J ends lost 1 base and 1 base respectively, with 8 bases between them. In DNA, the CDR3 is TGTGCCAGCAGTTTATATCGGGTTTCCTACGAGCAGTACCCC. Its protein is CASSLYRVSYEQYP.

This clone has a handful of counts. The chain has TRBV10-1 and TRBJ2-2, with TRBD2 identical over 7 bases. J gave up 4 bases and V 7 bases, and 6 bases lay outside the gene matches. The CDR3 consists of 14 residues. Germline loops: CDR1 WNHNN, CDR2 SYGVQD (reference sequence). CDR3: CASKSGDLTGELFF. For the CDR3, the DNA is TGCGCCAGCAAGAGCGGGGACCTCACCGGGGAGCTGTTTTTT.

This clone has more than one count but fewer than ten. A much larger clone differs from this one at a single base, so this may be a read error. The chain is built from TRBV29-1 and TRBJ2-7; D is perhaps TRBD2 (5 bases). The germline V and J ends were trimmed by 5 bases and 5 bases, with 10 bases remaining between them. The CDR3 covers 11 residues. The V gene's germline CDR1 is SQVTM and CDR2 ANQGSEA. The CDR3: CSVIKRDEQYF. The CDR3 DNA follows: TGCAGCGTTATAAAGAGGGACGAGCAGTACTTC.

The chain carries TRBV20-1 and TRBJ2-7; D call uncertain. Trimming cost V 3 bases and J 3 bases, with 15 bases left between them. The CDR3 sequence is 14 residues long. The germline V gene has CDR1 DFQATT and CDR2 SNEGSKA (reference sequence). The CDR3 coding sequence is TGCAGTGCTAGGCCTTGGGGATACTGCTACGAGCAGTACTTC. Encoded protein: CSARPWGYCYEQYF.

This CDR3 is CASSWDRAYEQYF. Here the CDR3 DNA reads TGCGCCAGCAGCTGGGACAGGGCCTACGAGCAGTACTTC. J is TRBJ2-7 and V is TRBV5-1, with 9 bases identical to TRBD1. With V trimmed by 3 bases and J by 2 bases, 0 bases remained unmatched. In germline, CDR1 is SGHRS, CDR2 YFSETQ. The CDR3 runs 13 residues.

This clone was counted ten times or more. The V and J genes are TRBV12-3 or TRBV12-4 and TRBJ1-5; tentatively, D is TRBD1 (6 bases). V lost 5 bases, J lost 10 bases, and 15 bases lay in between. This CDR3 comprises 13 residues. The CDR3 region has the DNA TGTGCCAGCAGTCGACAGGTTAATATCCCCCAGCATTTT. Translation gives CASSRQVNIPQHF.

At least ten counts were recorded for this clone. The chain links TRBV19 to TRBJ1-3, with D unresolved. Looked up from germline, CDR1 is LNHDA and CDR2 is SQIVND (reference sequence). V lost 5 bases, J lost 3 bases, and 14 bases lay in between. CDR3 length: 15 residues. As DNA, the CDR3 is TGTGCCAGTAGTCAGGACGGAACATTTGGAAACACCATATATTTT. It specifies CASSQDGTFGNTIYF.

At least ten counts were recorded for this clone. The chain has TRBV4-2 and TRBJ1-1, with TRBD1 matching 8 bases. This CDR3 is 14 amino acids long. With 4 bases clipped from V and 6 bases from J, the junction kept 7 bases outside the gene matches. Per the germline V gene, CDR1 is LGHNA and CDR2 is YNFKEQ. CDR3 nucleotides: TGTGCCAGCAGCCCAAGGACAGGGAGTGCTGAAGCTTTCTTT. Translation gives CASSPRTGSAEAFF.

This clone occurred many times. J is TRBJ1-5 and V is TRBV19, with D possibly being TRBD1 (5 bases). Trimming pared 4 bases from V and 1 base from J, leaving 8 bases between. Germline assignment: CDR1 LNHDA and CDR2 SQIVND (reference sequence). CDR3 length: 14 amino acids. CDR3 loop: CASSTGTSNQPQHF. As DNA, the CDR3 is TGTGCCAGTAGTACCGGGACCAGCAATCAGCCCCAGCATTTT. The full variable domain, its missing parts supplied by reference TRBV19 and TRBJ1-5, is DGGITQSPKYLFRKEGQNVTLSCEQNLNHDAMYWYRQDPGQGLRLIYYSQIVNDFQKGDIAEGYSVSREKKESFPLTVTSAQKNPTAFYLCASSTGTSNQPQHFGDGTRLSIL.

This clone has a count of ten or more. This may be a read error: a much more frequent sequence differs by one nucleotide. V is TRBV27 and J is TRBJ2-1; D is perhaps TRBD1 (5 bases). There are 12 residues in the CDR3. CDR1 and CDR2 from the germline V gene are MNHEY and SMNVEV (reference sequence). Trimming left V 6 bases short and J 7 bases short, with 10 bases between. The CDR3: CASRKPGNEQFF. The CDR3 nucleotides read TGTGCCAGCAGAAAGCCAGGGAATGAGCAGTTCTTC.

The table lists this clone with many counts. V usage is TRBV28 and J usage is TRBJ2-7, with 9 bases identical to TRBD1. V lost 10 bases and J lost 4; bases outside the gene matches: 17. CDR1 MDHEN and CDR2 SYDVKM come from the germline V gene. This CDR3 is 16 amino acids long. The CDR3 coding sequence is TGTGCCACCTCGACGCCAGGGGACAGGGTAAGGTACGAGCAGTACTTC. It encodes CATSTPGDRVRYEQYF.

V usage is TRBV4-2 and J usage is TRBJ2-1; 11 bases are shared with TRBD2. Germline-derived CDR1 and CDR2 are LGHNA and YNFKEQ. Unmatched junction bases numbered 14, after V lost 4 bases and J lost 3 bases. This CDR3 spans 19 amino acids. The CDR3 spells CASSRRTSGRAGIYNEQFF. The CDR3 bases are TGTGCCAGCAGCCGTCGGACTAGCGGGCGAGCCGGAATCTACAATGAGCAGTTCTTC.